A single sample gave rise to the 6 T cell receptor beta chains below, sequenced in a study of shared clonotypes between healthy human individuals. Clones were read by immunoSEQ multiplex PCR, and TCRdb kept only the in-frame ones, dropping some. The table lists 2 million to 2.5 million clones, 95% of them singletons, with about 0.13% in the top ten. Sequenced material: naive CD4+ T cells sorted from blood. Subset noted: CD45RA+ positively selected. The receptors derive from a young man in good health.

CDR3 protein: CASSDDSYGYTF. DNA of the CDR3: TGTGCCAGCAGCGACGACAGTTACGGCTACACCTTC. This rearrangement joins TRBV6-1 to TRBJ1-2, with TRBD1 as a possible D gene (5 bases). V was shortened by 6 bases and J by 8 bases, with 13 bases between the two germline ends. Per the germline V gene, CDR1 is MNHNS and CDR2 is SASEGT. The CDR3 totals 12 residues.

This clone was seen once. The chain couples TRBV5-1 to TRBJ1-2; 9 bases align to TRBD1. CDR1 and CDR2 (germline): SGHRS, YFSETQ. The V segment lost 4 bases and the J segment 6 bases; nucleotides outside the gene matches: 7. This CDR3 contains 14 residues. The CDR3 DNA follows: TGCGCCAGCAGCCTTGAGGGACAGGGTAATGGCTACACCTTC. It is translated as CASSLEGQGNGYTF.

The CDR3 sequence: CASSRELYGYTF. CDR3 in DNA: TGTGCCAGCTCACGAGAATTATATGGCTACACCTTC. The chain recombines TRBV18 with TRBJ1-2; D ambiguous. Trimming shortened V by 4 bases and J by 5 bases, and 8 bases separated the two germline ends. Germline CDR1 reads KGHSH; CDR2 reads LQKENI. CDR3 size: 12 residues.

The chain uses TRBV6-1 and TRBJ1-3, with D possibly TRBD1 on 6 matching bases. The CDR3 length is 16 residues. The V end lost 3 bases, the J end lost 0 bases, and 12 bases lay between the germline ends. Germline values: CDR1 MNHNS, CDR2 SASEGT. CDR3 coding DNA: TGTGCCAGCAGTGACATGGGGGCGATCTCTGGAAACACCATATATTTT. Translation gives CASSDMGAISGNTIYF.

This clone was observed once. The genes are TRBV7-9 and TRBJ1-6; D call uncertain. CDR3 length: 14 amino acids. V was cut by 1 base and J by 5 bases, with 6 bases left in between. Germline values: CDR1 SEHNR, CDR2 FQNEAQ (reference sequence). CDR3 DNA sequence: TGTGCCAGCAGCTTAGAATCTAATAATTCACCCCTCCACTTT. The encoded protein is CASSLESNNSPLHF.

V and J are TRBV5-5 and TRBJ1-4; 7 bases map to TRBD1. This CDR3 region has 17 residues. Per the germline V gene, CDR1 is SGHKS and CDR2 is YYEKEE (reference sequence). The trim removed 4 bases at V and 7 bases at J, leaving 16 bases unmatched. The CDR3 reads CASSRTPQGREGEKLFF. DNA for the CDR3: TGTGCCAGCAGCCGAACGCCACAGGGGCGCGAGGGTGAAAAACTGTTTTTT. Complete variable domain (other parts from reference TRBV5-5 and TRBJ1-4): DAGVTQSPTHLIKTRGQQVTLRCSPISGHKSVSWYQQVLGQGPQFIFQYYEKEERGRGNFPDRFSARQFPNYSSELNVNALLLGDSALYLCASSRTPQGREGEKLFFGSGTQLSVL.